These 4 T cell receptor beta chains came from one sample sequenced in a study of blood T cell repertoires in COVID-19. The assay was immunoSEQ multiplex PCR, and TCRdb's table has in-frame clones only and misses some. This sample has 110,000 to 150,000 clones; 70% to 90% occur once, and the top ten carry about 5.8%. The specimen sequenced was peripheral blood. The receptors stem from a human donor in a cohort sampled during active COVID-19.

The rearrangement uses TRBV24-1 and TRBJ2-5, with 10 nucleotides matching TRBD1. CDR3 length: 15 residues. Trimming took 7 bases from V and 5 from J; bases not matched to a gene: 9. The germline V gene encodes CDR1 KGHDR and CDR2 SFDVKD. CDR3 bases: TGTGCCACCAGCGCCGGGACAGGGGCTTCGGAGACCCAGTACTTC. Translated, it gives CATSAGTGASETQYF.

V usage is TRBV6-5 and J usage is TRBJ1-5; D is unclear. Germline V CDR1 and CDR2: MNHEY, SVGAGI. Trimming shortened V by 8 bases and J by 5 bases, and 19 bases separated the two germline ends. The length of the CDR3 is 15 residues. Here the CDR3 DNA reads TGTGCCAGCTATTCGCCAGGCACAATCCATCAGCCCCAGCATTTT. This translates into CASYSPGTIHQPQHF.

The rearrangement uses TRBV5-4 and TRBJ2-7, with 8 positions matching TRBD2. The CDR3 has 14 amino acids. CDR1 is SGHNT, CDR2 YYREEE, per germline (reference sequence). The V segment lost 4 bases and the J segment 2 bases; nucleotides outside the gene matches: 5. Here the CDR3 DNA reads TGTGCCAGCAGCCCGAGCGGGAGCGCCTACGAGCAGTACTTC. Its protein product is CASSPSGSAYEQYF.

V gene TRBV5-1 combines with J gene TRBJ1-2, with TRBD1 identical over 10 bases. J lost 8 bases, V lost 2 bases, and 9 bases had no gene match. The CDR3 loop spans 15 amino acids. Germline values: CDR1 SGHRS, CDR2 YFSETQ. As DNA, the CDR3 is TGCGCCAGCAGCTTACTCCGGGACAGGGGTTCCGGCTACACCTTC. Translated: CASSLLRDRGSGYTF.